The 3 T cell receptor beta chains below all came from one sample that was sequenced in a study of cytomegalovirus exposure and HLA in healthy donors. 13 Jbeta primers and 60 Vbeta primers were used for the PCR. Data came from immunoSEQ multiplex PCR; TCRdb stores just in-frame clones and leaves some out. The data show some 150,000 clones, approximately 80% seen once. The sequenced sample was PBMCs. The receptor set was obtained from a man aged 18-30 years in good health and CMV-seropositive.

The CDR3 DNA reads as TGTGCCAGCAGCGCCCAAGGACTAGCCGACGAGCAGTACTTC. Protein: CASSAQGLADEQYF. The chain uses TRBV9 and TRBJ2-7, with TRBD2 matching over 8 bases. V lost 3 bases to trimming and J lost 5 bases; unmatched junction nucleotides: 7. The germline CDR1 and CDR2 sequences are SGDLS and YYNGEE. CDR3 length: 14 residues.

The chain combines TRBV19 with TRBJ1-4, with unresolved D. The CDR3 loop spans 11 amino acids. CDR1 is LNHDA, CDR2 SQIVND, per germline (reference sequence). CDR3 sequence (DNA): TGTGGAGTTTTGAGGGAGGGAAAACTGTTTTTT. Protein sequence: CGVLREGKLFF. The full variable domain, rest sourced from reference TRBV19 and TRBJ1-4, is DGGITQSPKYLFRKEGQNVTLSCEQNLNHDAMYWYRQDPGQGLRLIYYSQIVNDFQKGDIAEGYSVSREKKESFPLTVTSAQKNPTAFYLCGVLREGKLFFGSGTQLSVL.

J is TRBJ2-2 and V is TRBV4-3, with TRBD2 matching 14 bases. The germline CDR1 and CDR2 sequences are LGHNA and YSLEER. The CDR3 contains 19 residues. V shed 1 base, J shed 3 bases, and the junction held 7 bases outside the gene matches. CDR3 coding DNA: TGCGCCAGCAGCCAAGGGACTAGCGGGGGGATTTGGGACACCGGGGAGCTGTTTTTT. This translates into CASSQGTSGGIWDTGELFF.